The source of this TCR beta chain is a study of molecular identifiers for immune sequencing clone quantification. In the study overall: Four portions were sequenced after RNA from about 21,000 or 97,000 naive CD8 cells was split five ways in replicates.

Sorted naive CD8 T cells were those defined as CD8+CD4-CCR7+CD45RA+. This clonotype was counted only a few times. Using its own MiXCR run on the PCR reads, TCRdb lists one record per CDR3 protein. The data show about 67,000 distinct CDR3 sequences, less than 20% seen once. Sequenced: naive CD8+ T cells from blood, with Jurkat cell RNA spiked in. Subset specified: FACS-sorted CD8+CD4-CCR7+CD45RA+ naive T cells. The clonotype comes from a human donor in good health. Some libraries in this study had Jurkat cell RNA spiked in.

CDR3 sequence: CARSTVQREGFSGTGELFF. The DNA of the CDR3 is TGTGCCAGATCGACGGTCCAGCGGGAGGGATTCTCGGGAACCGGGGAGCTGTTTTTT. This chain joins TRBV24-1 and TRBJ2-2; 10 positions agree with TRBD2. CDR3 length: 19 residues. Unmatched junction bases numbered 22, after V lost 11 bases and J lost 5 bases. From germline, CDR1 is KGHDR and CDR2 SFDVKD.